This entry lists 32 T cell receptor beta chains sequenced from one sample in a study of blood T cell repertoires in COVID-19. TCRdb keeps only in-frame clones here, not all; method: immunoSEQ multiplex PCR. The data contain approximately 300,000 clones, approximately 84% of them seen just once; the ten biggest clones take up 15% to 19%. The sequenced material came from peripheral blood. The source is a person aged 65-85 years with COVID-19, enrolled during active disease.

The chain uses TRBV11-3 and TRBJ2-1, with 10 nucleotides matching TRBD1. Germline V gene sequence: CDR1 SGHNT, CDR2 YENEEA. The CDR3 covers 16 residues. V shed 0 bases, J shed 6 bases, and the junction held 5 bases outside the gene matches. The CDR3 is CASSLDWTGGGNEQFF. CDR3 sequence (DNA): TGTGCCAGCAGCTTAGACTGGACAGGGGGTGGCAATGAGCAGTTCTTC.

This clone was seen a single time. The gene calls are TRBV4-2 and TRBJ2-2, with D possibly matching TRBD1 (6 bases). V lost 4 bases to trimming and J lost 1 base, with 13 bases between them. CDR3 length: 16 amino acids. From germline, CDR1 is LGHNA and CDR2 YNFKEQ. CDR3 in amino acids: CASSPLSRGNTGELFF. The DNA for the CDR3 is TGTGCCAGCAGCCCCCTGTCCAGGGGGAACACCGGGGAGCTGTTTTTT.

CDR3 in amino acids: CASSNEWGDNEQFF. The CDR3 nucleotides read TGTGCCAGTAGTAACGAGTGGGGAGACAATGAGCAGTTCTTC. V gene TRBV19 combines with J gene TRBJ2-1; D might be TRBD2 (5 bases). Germline loops: CDR1 LNHDA, CDR2 SQIVND (reference sequence). With 4 bases removed from V and 5 bases from J, the gap between germline ends came to 12 bases. This CDR3 spans 14 amino acids. Looking up the rest from reference TRBV19 and TRBJ2-1 gives the full variable domain: DGGITQSPKYLFRKEGQNVTLSCEQNLNHDAMYWYRQDPGQGLRLIYYSQIVNDFQKGDIAEGYSVSREKKESFPLTVTSAQKNPTAFYLCASSNEWGDNEQFFGPGTRLTVL.

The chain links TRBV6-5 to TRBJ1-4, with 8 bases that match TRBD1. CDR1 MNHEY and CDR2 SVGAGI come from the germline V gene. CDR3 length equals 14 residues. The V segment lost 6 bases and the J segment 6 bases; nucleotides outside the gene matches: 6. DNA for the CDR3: TGTGCCAGCAGGCCGGGACAGGATTATGAAAAACTGTTTTTT. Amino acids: CASRPGQDYEKLFF.

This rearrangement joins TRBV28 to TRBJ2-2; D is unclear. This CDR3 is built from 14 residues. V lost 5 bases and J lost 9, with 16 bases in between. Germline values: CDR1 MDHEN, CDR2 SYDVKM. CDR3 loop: CASSGRSLSRELFF. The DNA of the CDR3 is TGTGCCAGCAGTGGGCGTAGTTTGTCGCGGGAGCTGTTTTTT. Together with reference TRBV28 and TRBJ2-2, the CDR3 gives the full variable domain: DVKVTQSSRYLVKRTGEKVFLECVQDMDHENMFWYRQDPGLGLRLIYFSYDVKMKEKGDIPEGYSVSREKKERFSLILESASTNQTSMYLCASSGRSLSRELFFGEGSRLTVL.

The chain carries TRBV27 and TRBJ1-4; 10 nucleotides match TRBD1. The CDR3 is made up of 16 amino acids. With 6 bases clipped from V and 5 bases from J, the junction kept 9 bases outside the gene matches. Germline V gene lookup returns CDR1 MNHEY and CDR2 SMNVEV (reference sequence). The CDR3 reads CASRSLGGQGNEKLFF. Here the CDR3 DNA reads TGTGCCAGCAGGTCGCTTGGGGGACAGGGGAATGAAAAACTGTTTTTT.

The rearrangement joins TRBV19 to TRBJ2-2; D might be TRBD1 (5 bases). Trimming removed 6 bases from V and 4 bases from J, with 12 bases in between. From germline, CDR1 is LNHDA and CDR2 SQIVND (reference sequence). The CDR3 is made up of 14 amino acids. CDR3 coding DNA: TGTGCCAGTAGGGGGCCCCTTCGCACCGGGGAGCTGTTTTTT. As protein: CASRGPLRTGELFF.

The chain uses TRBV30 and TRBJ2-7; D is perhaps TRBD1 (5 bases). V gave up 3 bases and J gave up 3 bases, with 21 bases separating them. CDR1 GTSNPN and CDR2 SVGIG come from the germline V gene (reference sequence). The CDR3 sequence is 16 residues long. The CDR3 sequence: CAWSGPTRTYFYEQYF. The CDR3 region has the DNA TGTGCCTGGAGCGGACCCACGAGGACATATTTCTACGAGCAGTACTTC. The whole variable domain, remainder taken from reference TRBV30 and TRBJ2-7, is SQTIHQWPATLVQPVGSPLSLECTVEGTSNPNLYWYRQAAGRGLQLLFYSVGIGQISSEVPQNLSASRPQDRQFILSSKKLLLSDSGFYLCAWSGPTRTYFYEQYFGPGTRLTVT.

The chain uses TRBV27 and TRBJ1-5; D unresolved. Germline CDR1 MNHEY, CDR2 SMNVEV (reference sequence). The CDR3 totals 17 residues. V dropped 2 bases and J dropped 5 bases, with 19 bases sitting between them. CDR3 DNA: TGTGCCAGCAGTTTAGGAGGGCGGGGAGGACCCCATCAGCCCCAGCATTTT. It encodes CASSLGGRGGPHQPQHF.

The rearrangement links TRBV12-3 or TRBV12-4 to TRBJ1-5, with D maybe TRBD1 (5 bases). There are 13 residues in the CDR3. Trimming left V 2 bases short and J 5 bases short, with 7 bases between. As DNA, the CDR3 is TGTGCCAGCAGTTTATTGACAGATCAGCCCCAGCATTTT. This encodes CASSLLTDQPQHF.

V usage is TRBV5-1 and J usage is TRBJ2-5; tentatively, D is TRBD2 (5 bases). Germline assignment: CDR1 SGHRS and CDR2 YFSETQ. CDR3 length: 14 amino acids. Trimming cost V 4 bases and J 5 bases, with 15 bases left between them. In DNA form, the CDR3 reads TGCGCCAGCAGCCTGGACTCGTCGCGGGAGACCCAGTACTTC. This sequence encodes CASSLDSSRETQYF.

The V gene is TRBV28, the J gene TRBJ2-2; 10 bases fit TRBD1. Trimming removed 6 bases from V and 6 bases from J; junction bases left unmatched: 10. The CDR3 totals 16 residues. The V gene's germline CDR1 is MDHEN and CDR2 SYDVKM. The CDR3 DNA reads TGTGCCAGCAGACTCCGGGACAGGGGTTCCCCCGGGGAGCTGTTTTTT. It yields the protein CASRLRDRGSPGELFF. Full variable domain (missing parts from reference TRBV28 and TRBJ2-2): DVKVTQSSRYLVKRTGEKVFLECVQDMDHENMFWYRQDPGLGLRLIYFSYDVKMKEKGDIPEGYSVSREKKERFSLILESASTNQTSMYLCASRLRDRGSPGELFFGEGSRLTVL.

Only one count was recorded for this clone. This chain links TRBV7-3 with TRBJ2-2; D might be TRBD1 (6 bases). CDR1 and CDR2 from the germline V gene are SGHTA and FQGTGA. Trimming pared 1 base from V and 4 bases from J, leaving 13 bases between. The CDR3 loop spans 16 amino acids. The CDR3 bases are TGTGCCAGCAGCTTAATGACAGGTCGTGGCACCGGGGAGCTGTTTTTT. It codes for CASSLMTGRGTGELFF.

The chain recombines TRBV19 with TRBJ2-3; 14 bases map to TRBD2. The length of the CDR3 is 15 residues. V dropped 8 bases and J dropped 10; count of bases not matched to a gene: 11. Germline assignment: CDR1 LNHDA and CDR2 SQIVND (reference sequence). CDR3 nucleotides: TGTGCCAGTCGACAGGGGACTAGCGGGAGAGGGGCGCAGTATTTT. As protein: CASRQGTSGRGAQYF. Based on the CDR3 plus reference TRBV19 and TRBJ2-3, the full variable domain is DGGITQSPKYLFRKEGQNVTLSCEQNLNHDAMYWYRQDPGQGLRLIYYSQIVNDFQKGDIAEGYSVSREKKESFPLTVTSAQKNPTAFYLCASRQGTSGRGAQYFGPGTRLTVL.

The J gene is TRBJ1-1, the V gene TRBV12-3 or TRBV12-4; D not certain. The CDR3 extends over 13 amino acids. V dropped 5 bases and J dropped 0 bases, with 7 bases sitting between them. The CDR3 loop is CASSPHLNTEAFF. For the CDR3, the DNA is TGTGCCAGCAGTCCCCATTTGAACACTGAAGCTTTCTTT.

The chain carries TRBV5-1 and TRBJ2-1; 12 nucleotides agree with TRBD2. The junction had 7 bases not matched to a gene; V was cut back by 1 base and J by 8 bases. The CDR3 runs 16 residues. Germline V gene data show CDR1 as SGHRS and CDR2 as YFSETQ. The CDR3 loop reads CASSLNGLAGRDEQFF. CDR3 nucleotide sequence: TGCGCCAGCAGCTTGAACGGACTAGCGGGACGGGATGAGCAGTTCTTC.

Written as DNA, the CDR3 is TGTGCCAGCCACCGGACTATCAACAATGAGCAGTTCTTC. Translating gives CASHRTINNEQFF. The V call is TRBV27, the J call TRBJ2-1; D might be TRBD2 (6 bases). Germline loops: CDR1 MNHEY, CDR2 SMNVEV (reference sequence). The CDR3 length is 13 residues. The V gene lost 8 bases and the J gene lost 5 bases, with 13 bases spanning the gap.

In DNA, the CDR3 is TGTGCCAGCAGCTTTGACAGCACCTCTTACAATGAGCAGTTCTTC. Amino acid sequence: CASSFDSTSYNEQFF. The rearrangement joins TRBV7-2 to TRBJ2-1, with D tentatively TRBD1 (5 bases). The CDR3 has 15 residues. The V end was cut by 3 bases, the J end by 4 bases, with 13 bases between. Germline V gene data show CDR1 as SGHTA and CDR2 as FQGNSA.

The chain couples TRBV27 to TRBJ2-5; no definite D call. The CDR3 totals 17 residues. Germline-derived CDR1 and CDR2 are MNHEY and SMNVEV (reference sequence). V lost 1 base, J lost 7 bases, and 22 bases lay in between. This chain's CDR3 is CASSLYPPLNQERTQYF. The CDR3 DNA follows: TGTGCCAGCAGTTTATACCCTCCCTTAAACCAAGAGCGGACCCAGTACTTC.

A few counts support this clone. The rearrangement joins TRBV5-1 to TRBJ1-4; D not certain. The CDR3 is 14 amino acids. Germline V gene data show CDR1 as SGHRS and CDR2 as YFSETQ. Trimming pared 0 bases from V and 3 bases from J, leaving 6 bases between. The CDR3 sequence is CASSLGYSNEKLFF. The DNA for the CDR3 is TGCGCCAGCAGCTTGGGATACTCTAATGAAAAACTGTTTTTT.

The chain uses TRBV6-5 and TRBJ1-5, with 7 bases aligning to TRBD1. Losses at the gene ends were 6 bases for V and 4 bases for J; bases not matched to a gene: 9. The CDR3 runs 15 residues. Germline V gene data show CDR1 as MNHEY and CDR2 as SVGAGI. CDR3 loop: CASRPDRVGNQPQHF. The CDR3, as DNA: TGTGCCAGCAGGCCCGACAGGGTAGGTAATCAGCCCCAGCATTTT.

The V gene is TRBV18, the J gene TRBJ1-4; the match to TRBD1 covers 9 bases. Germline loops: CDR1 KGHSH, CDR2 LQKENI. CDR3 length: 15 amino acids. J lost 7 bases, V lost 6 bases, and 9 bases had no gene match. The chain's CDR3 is CASSDRQGGSEKLFF. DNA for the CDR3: TGTGCCAGCTCGGACCGACAGGGGGGTAGTGAAAAACTGTTTTTT.

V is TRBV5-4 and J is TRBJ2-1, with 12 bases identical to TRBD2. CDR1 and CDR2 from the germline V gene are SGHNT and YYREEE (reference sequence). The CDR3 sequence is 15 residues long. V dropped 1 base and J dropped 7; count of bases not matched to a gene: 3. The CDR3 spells CASSLTSGGKNEQFF. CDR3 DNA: TGTGCCAGCAGCTTGACTAGCGGGGGGAAAAATGAGCAGTTCTTC.

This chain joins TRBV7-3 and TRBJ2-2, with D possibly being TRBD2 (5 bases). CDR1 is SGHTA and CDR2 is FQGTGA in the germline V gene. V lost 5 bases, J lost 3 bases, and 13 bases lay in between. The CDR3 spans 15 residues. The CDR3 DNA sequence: TGTGCCAGCAGCCTCTCTTTGGGAGACACCGGGGAGCTGTTTTTT. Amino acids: CASSLSLGDTGELFF.

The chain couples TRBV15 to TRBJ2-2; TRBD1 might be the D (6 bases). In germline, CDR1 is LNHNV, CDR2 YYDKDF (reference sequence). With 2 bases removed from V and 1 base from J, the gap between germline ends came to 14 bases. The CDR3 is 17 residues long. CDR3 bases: TGTGCCACCAGCAGATCCATGGGGGCGGTGAACACCGGGGAGCTGTTTTTT. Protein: CATSRSMGAVNTGELFF.

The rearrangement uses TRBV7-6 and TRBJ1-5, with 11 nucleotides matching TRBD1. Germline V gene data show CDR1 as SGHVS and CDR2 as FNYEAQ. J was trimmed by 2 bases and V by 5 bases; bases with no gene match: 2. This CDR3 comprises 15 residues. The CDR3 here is CASSEGQGGNQPQHF. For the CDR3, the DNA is TGTGCCAGCAGCGAGGGACAGGGGGGCAATCAGCCCCAGCATTTT.

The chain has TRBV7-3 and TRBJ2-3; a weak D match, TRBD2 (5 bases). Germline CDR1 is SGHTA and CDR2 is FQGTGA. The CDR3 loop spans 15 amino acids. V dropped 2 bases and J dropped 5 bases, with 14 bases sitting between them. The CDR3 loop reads CASSLDPSPVDTQYF. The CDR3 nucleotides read TGTGCCAGCAGCTTAGATCCTAGCCCCGTAGATACGCAGTATTTT. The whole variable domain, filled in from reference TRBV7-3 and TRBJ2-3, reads GAGVSQTPSNKVTEKGKYVELRCDPISGHTALYWYRQSLGQGPEFLIYFQGTGAADDSGLPNDRFFAVRPEGSVSTLKIQRTERGDSAVYLCASSLDPSPVDTQYFGPGTRLTVL.

The CDR3 loop reads CASSDAIQPQHF. The CDR3 region has the DNA TGTGCCAGCAGTGACGCGATTCAGCCCCAGCATTTT. The rearrangement uses TRBV2 and TRBJ1-5, with no clear D. CDR1 and CDR2 (germline): SNHLY, FYNNEI. Between the trimmed V and J ends, which lost 3 bases and 6 bases, there was a span of 6 bases. This CDR3 is 12 amino acids long.

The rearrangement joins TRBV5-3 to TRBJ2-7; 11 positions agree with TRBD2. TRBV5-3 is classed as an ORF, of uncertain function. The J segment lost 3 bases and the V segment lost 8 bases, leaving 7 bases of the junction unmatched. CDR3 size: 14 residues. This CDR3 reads CARYLAGGFYEQYF. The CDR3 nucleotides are TGTGCCAGGTATTTAGCGGGAGGGTTCTACGAGCAGTACTTC.

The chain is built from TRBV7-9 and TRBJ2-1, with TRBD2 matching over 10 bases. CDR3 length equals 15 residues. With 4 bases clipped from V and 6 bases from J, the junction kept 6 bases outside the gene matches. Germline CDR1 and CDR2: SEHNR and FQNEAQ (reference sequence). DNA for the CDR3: TGTGCCAGCAGCTCTAGCGGGAGTCGGTCCAATGAGCAGTTCTTC. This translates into CASSSSGSRSNEQFF.

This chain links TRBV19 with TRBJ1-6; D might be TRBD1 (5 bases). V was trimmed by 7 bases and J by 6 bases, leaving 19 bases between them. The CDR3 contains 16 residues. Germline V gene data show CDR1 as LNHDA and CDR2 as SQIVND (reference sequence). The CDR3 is CASNDARGVTNSPLHF. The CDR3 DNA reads TGTGCCAGTAACGACGCACGGGGGGTAACTAATTCACCCCTCCACTTT.

CDR3 nucleotide sequence: TGTGCCAGCAGCCTGGACAGTTACACTGAAGCTTTCTTT. This codes for CASSLDSYTEAFF. The chain is built from TRBV11-2 and TRBJ1-1; a possible D gene is TRBD1 (6 bases). Germline CDR1 and CDR2: SGHAT and FQNNGV. V lost 5 bases to trimming and J lost 3 bases, with 10 bases between them. The CDR3 runs to 13 residues. The complete variable domain, with remaining parts taken from reference TRBV11-2 and TRBJ1-1, reads EAGVAQSPRYKIIEKRQSVAFWCNPISGHATLYWYQQILGQGPKLLIQFQNNGVVDDSQLPKDRFSAERLKGVDSTLKIQPAKLEDSAVYLCASSLDSYTEAFFGQGTRLTVV.